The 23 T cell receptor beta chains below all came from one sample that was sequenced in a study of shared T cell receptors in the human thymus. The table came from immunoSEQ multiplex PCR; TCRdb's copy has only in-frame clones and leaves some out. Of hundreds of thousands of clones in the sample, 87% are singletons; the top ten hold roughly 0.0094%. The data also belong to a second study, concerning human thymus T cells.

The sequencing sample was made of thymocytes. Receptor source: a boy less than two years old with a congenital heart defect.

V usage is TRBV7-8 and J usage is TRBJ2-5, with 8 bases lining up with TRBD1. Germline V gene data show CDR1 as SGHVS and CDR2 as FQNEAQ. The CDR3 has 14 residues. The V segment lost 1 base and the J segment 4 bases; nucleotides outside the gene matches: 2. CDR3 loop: CASSLGTGRETQYF. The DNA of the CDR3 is TGTGCCAGCAGCTTAGGGACAGGGAGAGAGACCCAGTACTTC.

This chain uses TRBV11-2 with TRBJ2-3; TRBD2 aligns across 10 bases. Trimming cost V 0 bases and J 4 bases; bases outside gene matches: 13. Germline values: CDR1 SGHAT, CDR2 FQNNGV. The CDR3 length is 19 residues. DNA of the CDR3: TGTGCCAGCAGCTTAGAAGTTCCAGCGGGGGGGCCTGTAGCAGATACGCAGTATTTT. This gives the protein CASSLEVPAGGPVADTQYF.

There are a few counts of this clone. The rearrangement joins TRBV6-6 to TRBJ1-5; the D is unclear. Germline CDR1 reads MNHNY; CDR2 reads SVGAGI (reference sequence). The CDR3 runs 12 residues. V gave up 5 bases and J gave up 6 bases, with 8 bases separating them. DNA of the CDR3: TGTGCCAGCAGTACAGCGGGTCAGCCCCAGCATTTT. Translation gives CASSTAGQPQHF.

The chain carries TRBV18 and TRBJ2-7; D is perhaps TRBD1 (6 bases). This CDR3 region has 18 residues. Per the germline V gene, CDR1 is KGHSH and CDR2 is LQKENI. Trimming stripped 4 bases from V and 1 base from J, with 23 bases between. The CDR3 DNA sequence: TGTGCCAGCTCACTAACGGGGCCCCTCGACAGGTGGTCCTACGAGCAGTACTTC. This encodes CASSLTGPLDRWSYEQYF.

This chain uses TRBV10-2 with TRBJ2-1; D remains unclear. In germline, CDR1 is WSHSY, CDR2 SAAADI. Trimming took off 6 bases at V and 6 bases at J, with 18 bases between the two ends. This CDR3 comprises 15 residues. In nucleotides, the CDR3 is TGCGCCAGCAGAAAATGGTCTCCCGGTGGCAATGAGCAGTTCTTC. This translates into CASRKWSPGGNEQFF.

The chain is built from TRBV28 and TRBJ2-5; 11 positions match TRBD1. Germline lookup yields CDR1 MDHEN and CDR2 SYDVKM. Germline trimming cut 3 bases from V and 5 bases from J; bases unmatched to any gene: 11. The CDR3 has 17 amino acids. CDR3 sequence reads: CASSFRDRGIKPETQYF. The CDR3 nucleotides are TGTGCCAGCAGTTTTCGGGACAGGGGGATTAAGCCGGAGACCCAGTACTTC.

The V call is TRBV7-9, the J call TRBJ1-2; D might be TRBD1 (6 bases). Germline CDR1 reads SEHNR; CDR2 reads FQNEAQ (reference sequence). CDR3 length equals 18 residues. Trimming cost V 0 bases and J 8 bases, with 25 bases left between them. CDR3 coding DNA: TGTGCCAGCAGCTTAGCTATCAGCCGCGGGGGGCCGTGGAGAGGCTACACCTTC. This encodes CASSLAISRGGPWRGYTF.

The CDR3 protein is CAIRGQDTGELFF. The CDR3 bases are TGTGCCATCAGGGGGCAGGACACCGGGGAGCTGTTTTTT. V is TRBV10-3 and J is TRBJ2-2; maybe TRBD1 (5 bases). From germline, CDR1 is ENHRY and CDR2 SYGVKD. This CDR3 is 13 amino acids long. V lost 6 bases and J 3 bases, leaving 8 bases between the germline ends.

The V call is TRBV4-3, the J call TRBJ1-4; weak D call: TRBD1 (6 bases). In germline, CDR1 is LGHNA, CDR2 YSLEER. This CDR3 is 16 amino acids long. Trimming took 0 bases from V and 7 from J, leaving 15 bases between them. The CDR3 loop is CASSQEFGGSSEKLFF. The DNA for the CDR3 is TGCGCCAGCAGCCAAGAGTTTGGGGGCAGTAGTGAAAAACTGTTTTTT.

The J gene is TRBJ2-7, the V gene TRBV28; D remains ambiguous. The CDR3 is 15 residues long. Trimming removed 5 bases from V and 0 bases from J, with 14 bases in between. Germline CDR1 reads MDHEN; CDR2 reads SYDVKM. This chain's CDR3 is CASSTTRSFSYEQYF. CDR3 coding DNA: TGTGCCAGCAGTACCACCAGGTCCTTCTCCTACGAGCAGTACTTC.

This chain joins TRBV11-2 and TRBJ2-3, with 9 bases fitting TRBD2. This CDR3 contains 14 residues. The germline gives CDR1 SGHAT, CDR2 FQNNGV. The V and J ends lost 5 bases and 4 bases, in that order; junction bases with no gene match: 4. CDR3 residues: CASSPVAGADTQYF. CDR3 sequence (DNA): TGTGCCAGCAGCCCCGTAGCGGGAGCAGATACGCAGTATTTT.

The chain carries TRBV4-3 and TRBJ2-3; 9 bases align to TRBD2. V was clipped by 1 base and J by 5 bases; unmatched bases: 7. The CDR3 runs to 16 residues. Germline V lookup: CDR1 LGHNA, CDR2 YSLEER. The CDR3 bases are TGCGCCAGCAGCCAAGCCTTGCGGGAGGGCAGAGATACGCAGTATTTT. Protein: CASSQALREGRDTQYF.

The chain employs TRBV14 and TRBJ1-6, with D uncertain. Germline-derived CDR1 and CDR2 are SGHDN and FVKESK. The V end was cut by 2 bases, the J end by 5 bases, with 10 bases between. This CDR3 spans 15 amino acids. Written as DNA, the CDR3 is TGTGCCAGCAGCCAAAGAGCCGGGAATAATTCACCCCTCCACTTT. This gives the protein CASSQRAGNNSPLHF. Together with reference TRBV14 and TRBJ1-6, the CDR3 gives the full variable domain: EAGVTQFPSHSVIEKGQTVTLRCDPISGHDNLYWYRRVMGKEIKFLLHFVKESKQDESGMPNNRFLAERTGGTYSTLKVQPAELEDSGVYFCASSQRAGNNSPLHFGNGTRLTVT.

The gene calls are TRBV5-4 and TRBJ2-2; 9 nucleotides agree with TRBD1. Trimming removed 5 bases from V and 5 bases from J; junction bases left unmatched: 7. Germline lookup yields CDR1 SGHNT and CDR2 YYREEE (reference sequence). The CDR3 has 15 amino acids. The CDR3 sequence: CASRPDRGRTGELFF. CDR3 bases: TGTGCCAGCAGACCGGACAGGGGCCGTACCGGGGAGCTGTTTTTT.

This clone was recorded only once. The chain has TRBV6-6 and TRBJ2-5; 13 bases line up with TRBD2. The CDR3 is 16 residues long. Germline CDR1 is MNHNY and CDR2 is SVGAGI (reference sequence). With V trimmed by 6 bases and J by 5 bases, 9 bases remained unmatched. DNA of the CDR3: TGTGCCAGCAGGGGGACTAGCGGGGCCCCCCACGAGACCCAGTACTTC. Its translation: CASRGTSGAPHETQYF.

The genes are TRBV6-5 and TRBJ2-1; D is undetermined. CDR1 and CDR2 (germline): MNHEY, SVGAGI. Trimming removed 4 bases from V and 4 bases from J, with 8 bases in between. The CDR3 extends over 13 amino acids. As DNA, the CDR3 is TGTGCCAGCAGTTGCAGGCCGTACAATGAGCAGTTCTTC. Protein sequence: CASSCRPYNEQFF.

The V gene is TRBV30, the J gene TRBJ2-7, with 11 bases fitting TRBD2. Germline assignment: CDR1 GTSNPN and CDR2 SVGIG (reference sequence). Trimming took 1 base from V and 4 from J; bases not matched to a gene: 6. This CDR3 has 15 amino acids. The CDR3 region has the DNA TGTGCCTGGAGTGGGGGTAGCGGGAGGGGTTACGAGCAGTACTTC. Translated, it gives CAWSGGSGRGYEQYF.

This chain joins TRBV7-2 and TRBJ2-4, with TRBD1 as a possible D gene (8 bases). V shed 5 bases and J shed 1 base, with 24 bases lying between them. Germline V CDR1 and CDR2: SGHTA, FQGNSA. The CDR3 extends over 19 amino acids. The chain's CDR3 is CASSDRTGRVALAKNIQYF. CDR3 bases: TGTGCCAGCAGCGATCGGACAGGGAGGGTAGCTCTGGCCAAAAACATTCAGTACTTC.

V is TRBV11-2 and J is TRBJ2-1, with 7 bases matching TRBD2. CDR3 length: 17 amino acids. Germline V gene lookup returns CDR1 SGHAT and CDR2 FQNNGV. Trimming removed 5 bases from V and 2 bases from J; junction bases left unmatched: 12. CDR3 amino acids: CASSARCVGGTYNEQFF. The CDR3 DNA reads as TGTGCCAGCAGCGCACGTTGTGTCGGGGGGACCTACAATGAGCAGTTCTTC.

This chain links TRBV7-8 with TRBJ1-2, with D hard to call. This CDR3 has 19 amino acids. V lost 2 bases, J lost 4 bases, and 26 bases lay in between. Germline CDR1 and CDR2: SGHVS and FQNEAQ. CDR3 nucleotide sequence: TGTGCCAGCAGCTTAACTTTGTTTATGCGGGGATCGGGAGGCTATGGCTACACCTTC. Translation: CASSLTLFMRGSGGYGYTF.

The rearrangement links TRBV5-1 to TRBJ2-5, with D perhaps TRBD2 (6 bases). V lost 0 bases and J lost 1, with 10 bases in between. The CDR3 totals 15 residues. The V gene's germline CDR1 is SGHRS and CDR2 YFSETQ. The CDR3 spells CASSLARGSQETQYF. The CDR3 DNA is TGCGCCAGCAGCTTGGCCCGGGGGAGCCAAGAGACCCAGTACTTC.

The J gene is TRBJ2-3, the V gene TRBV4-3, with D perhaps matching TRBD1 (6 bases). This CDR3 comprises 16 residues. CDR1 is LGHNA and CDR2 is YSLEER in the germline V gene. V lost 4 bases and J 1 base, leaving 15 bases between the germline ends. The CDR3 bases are TGCGCCAGCAGCCCACGGGTTTCAGGGGGCACAGATACGCAGTATTTT. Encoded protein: CASSPRVSGGTDTQYF.

For the CDR3, the DNA is TGTGCCAGCAGCGTAGGGGCTGGCAGGGGCCCTTTTTCACCCCTCCACTTT. Its protein product is CASSVGAGRGPFSPLHF. The rearrangement uses TRBV9 and TRBJ1-6; the D gene is possibly TRBD1 (6 bases). The CDR3 length is 17 residues. Trimming took 0 bases from V and 9 from J, leaving 19 bases between them. Germline V lookup: CDR1 SGDLS, CDR2 YYNGEE.